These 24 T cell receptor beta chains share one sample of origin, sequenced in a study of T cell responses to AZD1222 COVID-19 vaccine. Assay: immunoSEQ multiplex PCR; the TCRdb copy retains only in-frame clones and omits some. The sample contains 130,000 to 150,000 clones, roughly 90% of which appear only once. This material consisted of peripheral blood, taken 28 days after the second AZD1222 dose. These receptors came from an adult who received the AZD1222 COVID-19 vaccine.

The CDR3: CASSLTGAGTQETQYF. Here the CDR3 DNA reads TGTGCCAGCAGCTTAACCGGGGCCGGGACCCAAGAGACCCAGTACTTC. V usage is TRBV7-3 and J usage is TRBJ2-5, with D possibly being TRBD1 or TRBD2 (5 bases each). The CDR3 loop spans 16 amino acids. With 0 bases removed from V and 1 base from J, the gap between germline ends came to 12 bases. The germline gives CDR1 SGHTA, CDR2 FQGTGA.

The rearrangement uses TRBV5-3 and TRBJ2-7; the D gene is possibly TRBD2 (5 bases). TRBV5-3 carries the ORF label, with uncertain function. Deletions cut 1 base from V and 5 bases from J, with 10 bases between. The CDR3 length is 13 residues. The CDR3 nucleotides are TGTGCCAGAAGCTTGAAATGGGGAGACGAGCAGTACTTC. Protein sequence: CARSLKWGDEQYF.

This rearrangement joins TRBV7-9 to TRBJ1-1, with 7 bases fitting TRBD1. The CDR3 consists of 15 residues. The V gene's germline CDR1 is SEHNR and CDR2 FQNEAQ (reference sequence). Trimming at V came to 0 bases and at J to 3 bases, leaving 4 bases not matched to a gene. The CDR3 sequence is CASSLAGTAYTEAFF. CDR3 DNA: TGTGCCAGCAGCTTAGCTGGGACAGCCTACACTGAAGCTTTCTTT.

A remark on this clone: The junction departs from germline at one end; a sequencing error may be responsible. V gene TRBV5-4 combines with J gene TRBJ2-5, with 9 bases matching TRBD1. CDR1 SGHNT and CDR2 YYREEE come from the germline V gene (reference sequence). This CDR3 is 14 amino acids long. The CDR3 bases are TGTGCCAGCAGCCTACCAGGGACCGGGACAGGGTTCGACTTC. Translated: CASSLPGTGTGFDF.

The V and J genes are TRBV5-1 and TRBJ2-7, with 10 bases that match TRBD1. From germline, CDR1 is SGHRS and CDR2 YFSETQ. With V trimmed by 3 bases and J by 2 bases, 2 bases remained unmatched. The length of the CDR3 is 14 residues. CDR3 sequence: CASSSGTGAYEQYF. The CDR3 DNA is TGCGCCAGCAGCTCCGGGACAGGGGCCTACGAGCAGTACTTC.

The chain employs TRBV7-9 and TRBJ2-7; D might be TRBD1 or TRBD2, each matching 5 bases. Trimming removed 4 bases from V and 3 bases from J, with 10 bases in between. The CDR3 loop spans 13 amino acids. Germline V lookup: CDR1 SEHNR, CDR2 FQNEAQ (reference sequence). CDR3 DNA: TGTGCCAGCAGCTCGGGGCTGTACTACGAGCAGTACTTC. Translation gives CASSSGLYYEQYF.

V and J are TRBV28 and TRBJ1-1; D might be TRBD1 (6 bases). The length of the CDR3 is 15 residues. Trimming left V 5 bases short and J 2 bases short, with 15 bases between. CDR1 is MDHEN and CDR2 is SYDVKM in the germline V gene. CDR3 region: CASSAGQNSNTEAFF. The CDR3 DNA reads TGTGCCAGCAGTGCCGGACAGAACAGTAACACTGAAGCTTTCTTT.

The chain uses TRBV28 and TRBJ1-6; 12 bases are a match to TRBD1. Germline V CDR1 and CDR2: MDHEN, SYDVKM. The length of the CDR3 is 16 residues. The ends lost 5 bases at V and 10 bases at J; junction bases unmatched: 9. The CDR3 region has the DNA TGTGCCAGCAGTCCCGGGGACAGGGGGCGGAACTCACCCCTCCACTTT. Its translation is CASSPGDRGRNSPLHF.

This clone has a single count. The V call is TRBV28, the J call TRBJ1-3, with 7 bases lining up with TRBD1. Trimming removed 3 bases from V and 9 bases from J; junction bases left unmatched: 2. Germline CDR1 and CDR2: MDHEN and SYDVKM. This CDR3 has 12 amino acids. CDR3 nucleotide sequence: TGTGCCAGCAGTTTGTCAGGGGGCACCATATATTTT. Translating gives CASSLSGGTIYF. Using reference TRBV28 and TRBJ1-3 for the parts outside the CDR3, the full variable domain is DVKVTQSSRYLVKRTGEKVFLECVQDMDHENMFWYRQDPGLGLRLIYFSYDVKMKEKGDIPEGYSVSREKKERFSLILESASTNQTSMYLCASSLSGGTIYFGEGSWLTVV.

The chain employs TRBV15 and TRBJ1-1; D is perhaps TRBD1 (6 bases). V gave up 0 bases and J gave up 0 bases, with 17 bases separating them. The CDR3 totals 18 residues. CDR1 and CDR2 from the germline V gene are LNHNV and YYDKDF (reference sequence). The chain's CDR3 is CATSREQATGTMNTEAFF. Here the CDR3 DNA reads TGTGCCACCAGCAGAGAGCAGGCCACAGGGACAATGAACACTGAAGCTTTCTTT.

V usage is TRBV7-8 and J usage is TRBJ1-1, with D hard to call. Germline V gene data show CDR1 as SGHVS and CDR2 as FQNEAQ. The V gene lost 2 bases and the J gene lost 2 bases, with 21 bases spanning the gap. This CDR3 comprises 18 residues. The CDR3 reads CASSLSRIRVLNNTEAFF. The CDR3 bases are TGTGCCAGCAGCTTATCGAGAATCCGGGTCTTAAATAACACTGAAGCTTTCTTT.

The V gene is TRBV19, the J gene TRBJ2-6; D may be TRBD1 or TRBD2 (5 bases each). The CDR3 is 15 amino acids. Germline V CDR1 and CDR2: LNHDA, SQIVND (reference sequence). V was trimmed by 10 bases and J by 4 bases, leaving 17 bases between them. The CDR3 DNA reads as TGTGCCACTGGGGGAGCGTACGGCGGGGCCAACGTCCTGACTTTC. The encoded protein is CATGGAYGGANVLTF. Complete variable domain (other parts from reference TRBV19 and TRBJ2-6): DGGITQSPKYLFRKEGQNVTLSCEQNLNHDAMYWYRQDPGQGLRLIYYSQIVNDFQKGDIAEGYSVSREKKESFPLTVTSAQKNPTAFYLCATGGAYGGANVLTFGAGSRLTVL.

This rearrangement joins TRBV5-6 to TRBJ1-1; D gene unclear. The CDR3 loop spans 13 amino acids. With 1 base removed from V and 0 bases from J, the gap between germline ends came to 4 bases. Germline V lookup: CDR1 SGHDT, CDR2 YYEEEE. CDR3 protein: CASSLSVNTEAFF. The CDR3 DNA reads TGTGCCAGCAGCTTGTCGGTGAACACTGAAGCTTTCTTT.

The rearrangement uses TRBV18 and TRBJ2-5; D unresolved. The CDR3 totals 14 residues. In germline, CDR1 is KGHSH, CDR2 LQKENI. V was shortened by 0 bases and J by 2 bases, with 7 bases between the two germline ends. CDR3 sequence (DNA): TGTGCCAGCTCACCACCGAGTAAGCAAGAGACCCAGTACTTC. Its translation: CASSPPSKQETQYF.

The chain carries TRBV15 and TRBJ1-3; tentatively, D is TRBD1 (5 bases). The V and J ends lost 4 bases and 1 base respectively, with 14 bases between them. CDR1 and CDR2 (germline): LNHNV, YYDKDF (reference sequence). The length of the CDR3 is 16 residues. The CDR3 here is CATSISLGVSGNTIYF. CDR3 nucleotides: TGTGCCACCAGCATATCTCTAGGGGTATCTGGAAACACCATATATTTT.

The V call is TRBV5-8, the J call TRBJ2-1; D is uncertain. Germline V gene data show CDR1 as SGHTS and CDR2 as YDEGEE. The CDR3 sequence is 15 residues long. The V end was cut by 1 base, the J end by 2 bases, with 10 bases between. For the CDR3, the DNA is TGTGCCAGCAGCTTGAGGCTAGTTGCCTACAATGAGCAGTTCTTC. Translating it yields CASSLRLVAYNEQFF.

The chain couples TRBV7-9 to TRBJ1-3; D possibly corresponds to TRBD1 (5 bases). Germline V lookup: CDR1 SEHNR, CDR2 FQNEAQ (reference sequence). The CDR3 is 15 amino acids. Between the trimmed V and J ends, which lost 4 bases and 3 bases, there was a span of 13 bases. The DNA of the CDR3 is TGTGCCAGCAGCTGGTTTGGGGGAGATGGAAACACCATATATTTT. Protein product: CASSWFGGDGNTIYF.

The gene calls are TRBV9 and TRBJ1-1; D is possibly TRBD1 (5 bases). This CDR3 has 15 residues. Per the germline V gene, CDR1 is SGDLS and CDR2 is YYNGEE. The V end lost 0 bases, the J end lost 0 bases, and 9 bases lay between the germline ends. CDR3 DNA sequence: TGTGCCAGCAGCGTAGTGTCAGGGTTGAACACTGAAGCTTTCTTT. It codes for CASSVVSGLNTEAFF.

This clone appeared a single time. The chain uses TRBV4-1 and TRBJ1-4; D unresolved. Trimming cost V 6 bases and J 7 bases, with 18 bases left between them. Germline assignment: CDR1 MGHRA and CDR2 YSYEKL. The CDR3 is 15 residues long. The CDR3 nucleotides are TGCGCCAGCAGTCCTGAGCGGTGGGCCATTGAAAAACTGTTTTTT. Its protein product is CASSPERWAIEKLFF.

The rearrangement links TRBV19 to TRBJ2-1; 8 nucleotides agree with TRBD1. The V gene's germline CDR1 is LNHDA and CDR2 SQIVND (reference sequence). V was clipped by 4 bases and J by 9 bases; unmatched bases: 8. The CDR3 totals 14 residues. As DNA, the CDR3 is TGTGCCAGTAGTAGCCGACAGGGGTTCGGTGAGCAGTTCTTC. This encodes CASSSRQGFGEQFF.

CDR3 coding DNA: TGTGCCAGCAGCTATCAGGGGGCGGGGGAGACCCAGTACTTC. This gives the protein CASSYQGAGETQYF. V gene TRBV11-3 combines with J gene TRBJ2-5; 8 bases fit TRBD1. Germline assignment: CDR1 SGHNT and CDR2 YENEEA. CDR3 length equals 14 residues. J lost 5 bases, V lost 4 bases, and 6 bases had no gene match.

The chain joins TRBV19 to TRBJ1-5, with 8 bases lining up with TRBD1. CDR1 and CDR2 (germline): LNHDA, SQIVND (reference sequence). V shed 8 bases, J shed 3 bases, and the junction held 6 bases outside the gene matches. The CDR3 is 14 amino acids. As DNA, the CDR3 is TGTGCCAGTGGAGGACAGGGCCCCAATCAGCCCCAGCATTTT. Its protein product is CASGGQGPNQPQHF.

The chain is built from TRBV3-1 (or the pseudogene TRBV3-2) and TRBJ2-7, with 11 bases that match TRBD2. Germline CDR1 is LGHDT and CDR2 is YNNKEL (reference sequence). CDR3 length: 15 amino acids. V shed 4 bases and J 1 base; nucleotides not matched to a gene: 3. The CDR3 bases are TGTGCCAGCAGCCTACGACTAGCGGGATCCTACGAGCAGTACTTC. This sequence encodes CASSLRLAGSYEQYF.

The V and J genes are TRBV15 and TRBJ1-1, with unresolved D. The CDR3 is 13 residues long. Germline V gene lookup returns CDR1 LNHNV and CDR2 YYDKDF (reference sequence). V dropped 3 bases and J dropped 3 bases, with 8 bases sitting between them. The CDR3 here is CATSSGPYTEAFF. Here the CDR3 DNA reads TGTGCCACCAGCAGTGGGCCCTACACTGAAGCTTTCTTT.